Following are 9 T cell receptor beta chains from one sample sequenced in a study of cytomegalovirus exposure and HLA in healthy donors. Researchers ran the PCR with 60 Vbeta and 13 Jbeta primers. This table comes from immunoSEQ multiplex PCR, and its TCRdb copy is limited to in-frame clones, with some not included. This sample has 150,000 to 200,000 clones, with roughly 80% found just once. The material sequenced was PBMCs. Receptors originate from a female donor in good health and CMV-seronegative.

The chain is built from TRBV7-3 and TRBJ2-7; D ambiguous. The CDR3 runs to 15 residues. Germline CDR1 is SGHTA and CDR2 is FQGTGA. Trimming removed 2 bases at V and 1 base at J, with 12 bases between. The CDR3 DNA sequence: TGTGCCAGCAGCTTACGGTGGTTAGTTTCCTACGAGCAGTACTTC. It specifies CASSLRWLVSYEQYF. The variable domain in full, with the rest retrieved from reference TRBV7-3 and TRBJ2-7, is GAGVSQTPSNKVTEKGKYVELRCDPISGHTALYWYRQSLGQGPEFLIYFQGTGAADDSGLPNDRFFAVRPEGSVSTLKIQRTERGDSAVYLCASSLRWLVSYEQYFGPGTRLTVT.

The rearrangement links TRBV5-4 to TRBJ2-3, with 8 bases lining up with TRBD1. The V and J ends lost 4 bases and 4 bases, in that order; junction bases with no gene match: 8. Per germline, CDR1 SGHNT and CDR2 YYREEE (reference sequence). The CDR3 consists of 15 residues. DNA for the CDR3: TGTGCCAGCAGCAGACTCAGGGGGCAGGCAGATACGCAGTATTTT. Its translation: CASSRLRGQADTQYF.

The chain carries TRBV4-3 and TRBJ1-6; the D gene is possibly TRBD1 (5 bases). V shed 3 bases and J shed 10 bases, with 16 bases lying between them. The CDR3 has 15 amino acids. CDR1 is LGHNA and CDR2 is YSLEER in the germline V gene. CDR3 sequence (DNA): TGCGCCAGCAGCCAGGGGCGGTGGGAGGTATCACCCCTCCACTTT. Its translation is CASSQGRWEVSPLHF.

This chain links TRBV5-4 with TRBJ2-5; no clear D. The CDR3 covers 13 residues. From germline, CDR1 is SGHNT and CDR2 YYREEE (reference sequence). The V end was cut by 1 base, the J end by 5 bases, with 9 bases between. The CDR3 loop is CASSLSGEETQYF. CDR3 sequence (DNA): TGTGCCAGCAGCTTGTCTGGAGAGGAGACCCAGTACTTC.

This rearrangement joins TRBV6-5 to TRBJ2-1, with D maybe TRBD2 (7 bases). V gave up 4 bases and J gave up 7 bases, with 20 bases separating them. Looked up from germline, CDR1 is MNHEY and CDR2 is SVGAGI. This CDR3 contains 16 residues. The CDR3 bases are TGTGCCAGCAGTTCAACAGGGCAGTGGGGGGGAAATGAGCAGTTCTTC. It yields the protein CASSSTGQWGGNEQFF.

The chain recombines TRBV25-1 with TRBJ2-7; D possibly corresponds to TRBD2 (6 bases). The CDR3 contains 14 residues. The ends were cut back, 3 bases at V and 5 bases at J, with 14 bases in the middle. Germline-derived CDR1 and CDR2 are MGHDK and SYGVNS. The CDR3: CASSDWAGSDEQYF. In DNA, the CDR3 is TGTGCCAGCAGTGATTGGGCGGGAAGCGACGAGCAGTACTTC.

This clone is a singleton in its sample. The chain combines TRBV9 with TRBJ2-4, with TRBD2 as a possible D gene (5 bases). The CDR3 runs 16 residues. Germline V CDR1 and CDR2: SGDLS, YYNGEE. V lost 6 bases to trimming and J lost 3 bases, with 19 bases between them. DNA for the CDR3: TGTGCCAGCACCCCGGACTCTTTTTCGGGCAAAAACATTCAGTACTTC. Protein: CASTPDSFSGKNIQYF.

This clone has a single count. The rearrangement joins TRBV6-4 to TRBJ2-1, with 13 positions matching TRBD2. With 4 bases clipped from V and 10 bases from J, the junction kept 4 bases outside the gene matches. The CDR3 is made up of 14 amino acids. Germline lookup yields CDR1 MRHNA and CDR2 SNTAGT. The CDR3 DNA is TGTGCCAGCAGTGGGACTAGCGGGGGTAGGGAGCAGTTCTTC. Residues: CASSGTSGGREQFF.

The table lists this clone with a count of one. The CDR3 protein is CASSLNRDNSPLHF. The DNA of the CDR3 is TGTGCCAGCAGCTTAAACAGGGATAATTCACCCCTCCACTTT. The rearrangement uses TRBV7-3 and TRBJ1-6, with D perhaps TRBD1 (6 bases). From germline, CDR1 is SGHTA and CDR2 FQGTGA. The ends were cut back, 1 base at V and 5 bases at J, with 6 bases in the middle. CDR3 length: 14 amino acids.